Sequencing of this TCR beta chain was carried out in a study of OX40 agonist ivuxolimab in advanced cancers. Background on the study: Every patient in dose escalation had hepatocellular carcinoma, melanoma, renal cell or head and neck cancer.

Data came from immunoSEQ multiplex PCR; TCRdb stores just in-frame clones and leaves some out. The sample records over 55,000 clones, approximately 80% being singletons. The germline V and J ends were trimmed by 6 bases and 7 bases, with 15 bases remaining between them. Germline V gene lookup returns CDR1 MNHEY and CDR2 SVGAGI. The CDR3 has 13 amino acids. The sequence was obtained from an adult with an advanced solid tumor such as melanoma, head and neck, liver or kidney cancer. The material was CD4+ or CD8+ T cells sorted from blood, obtained in a trial of the OX40 agonist ivuxolimab. V usage is TRBV6-5 and J usage is TRBJ1-2, with D unresolved. CDR3: CASRGVGSVGYTF. The CDR3 nucleotides are TGTGCCAGCAGGGGTGTGGGGAGCGTTGGCTACACCTTC.